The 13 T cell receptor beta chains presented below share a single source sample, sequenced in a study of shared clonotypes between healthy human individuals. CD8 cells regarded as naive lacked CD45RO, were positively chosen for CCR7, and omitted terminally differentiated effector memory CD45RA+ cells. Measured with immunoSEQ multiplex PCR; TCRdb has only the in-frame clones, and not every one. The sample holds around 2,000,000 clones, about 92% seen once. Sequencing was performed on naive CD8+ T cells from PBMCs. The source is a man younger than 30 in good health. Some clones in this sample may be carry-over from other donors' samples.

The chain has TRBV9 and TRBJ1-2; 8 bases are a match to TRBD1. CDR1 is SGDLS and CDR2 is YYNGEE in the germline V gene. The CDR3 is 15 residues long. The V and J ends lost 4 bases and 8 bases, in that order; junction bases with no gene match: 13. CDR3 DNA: TGTGCCAGCAGCCTTACTAGTGACAGGGGAATCGGCTACACCTTC. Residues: CASSLTSDRGIGYTF.

This CDR3 is CASSLRAVGYEQYF. For the CDR3, the DNA is TGTGCCAGCAGTTTAAGGGCGGTTGGGTACGAGCAGTACTTC. V and J are TRBV27 and TRBJ2-7; D is undetermined. Trimming left V 2 bases short and J 4 bases short, with 12 bases between. The CDR3 is 14 residues long. The germline V gene encodes CDR1 MNHEY and CDR2 SMNVEV (reference sequence).

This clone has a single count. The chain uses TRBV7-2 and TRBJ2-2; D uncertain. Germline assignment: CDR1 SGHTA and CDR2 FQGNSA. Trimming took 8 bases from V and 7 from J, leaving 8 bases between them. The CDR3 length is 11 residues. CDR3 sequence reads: CASFRDGELFF. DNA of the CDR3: TGTGCCAGCTTTAGGGACGGGGAGCTGTTTTTT.

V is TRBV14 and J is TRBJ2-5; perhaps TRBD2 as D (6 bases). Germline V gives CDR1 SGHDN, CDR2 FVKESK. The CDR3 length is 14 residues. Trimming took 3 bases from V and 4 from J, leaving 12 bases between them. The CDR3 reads CASSQGGSGETQYF. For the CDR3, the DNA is TGTGCCAGCAGCCAGGGGGGTTCTGGAGAGACCCAGTACTTC.

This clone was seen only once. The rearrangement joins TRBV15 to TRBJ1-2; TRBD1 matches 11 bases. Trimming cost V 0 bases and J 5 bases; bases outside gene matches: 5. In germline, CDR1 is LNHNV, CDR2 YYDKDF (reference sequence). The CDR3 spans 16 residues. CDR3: CATSRDRDRGVYGYTF. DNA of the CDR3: TGTGCCACCAGCAGAGATCGGGACAGGGGGGTTTATGGCTACACCTTC.

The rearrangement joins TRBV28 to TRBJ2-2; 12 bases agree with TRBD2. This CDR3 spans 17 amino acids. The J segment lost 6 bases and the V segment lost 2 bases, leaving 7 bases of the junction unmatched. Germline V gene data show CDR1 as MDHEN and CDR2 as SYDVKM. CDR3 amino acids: CASSLGLAGGPAGELFF. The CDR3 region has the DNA TGTGCCAGCAGTTTAGGGCTAGCGGGAGGGCCGGCCGGGGAGCTGTTTTTT.

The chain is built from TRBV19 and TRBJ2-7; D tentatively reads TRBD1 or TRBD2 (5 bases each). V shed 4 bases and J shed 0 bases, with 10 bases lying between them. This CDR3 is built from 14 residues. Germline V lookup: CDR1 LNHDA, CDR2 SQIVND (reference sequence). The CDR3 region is CASSSPGTSYEQYF. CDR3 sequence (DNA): TGTGCCAGTAGTAGCCCCGGGACCTCCTACGAGCAGTACTTC. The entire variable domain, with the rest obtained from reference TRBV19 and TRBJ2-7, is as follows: DGGITQSPKYLFRKEGQNVTLSCEQNLNHDAMYWYRQDPGQGLRLIYYSQIVNDFQKGDIAEGYSVSREKKESFPLTVTSAQKNPTAFYLCASSSPGTSYEQYFGPGTRLTVT.

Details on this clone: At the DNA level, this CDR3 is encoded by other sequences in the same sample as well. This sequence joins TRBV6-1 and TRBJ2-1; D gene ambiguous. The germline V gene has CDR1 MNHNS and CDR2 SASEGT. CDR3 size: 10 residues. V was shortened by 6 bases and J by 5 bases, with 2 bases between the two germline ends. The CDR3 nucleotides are TGTGCCAGCAGCGACAATGAGCAGTTCTTC. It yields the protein CASSDNEQFF.

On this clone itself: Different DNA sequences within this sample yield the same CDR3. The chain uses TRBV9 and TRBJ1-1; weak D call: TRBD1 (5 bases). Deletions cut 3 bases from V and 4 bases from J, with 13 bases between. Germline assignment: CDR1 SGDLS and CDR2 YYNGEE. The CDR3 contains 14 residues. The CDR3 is CASSAGGGGTEAFF. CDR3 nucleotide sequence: TGTGCCAGCAGCGCAGGTGGGGGGGGCACTGAAGCTTTCTTT.

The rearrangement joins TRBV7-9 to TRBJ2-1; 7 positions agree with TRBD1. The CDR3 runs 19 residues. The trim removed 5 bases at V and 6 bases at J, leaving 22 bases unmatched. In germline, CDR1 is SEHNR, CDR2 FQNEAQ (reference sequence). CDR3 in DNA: TGTGCCAGCAGCCATAAGATAAAACCAGGGGAGACAGGGTCCAATGAGCAGTTCTTC. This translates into CASSHKIKPGETGSNEQFF.

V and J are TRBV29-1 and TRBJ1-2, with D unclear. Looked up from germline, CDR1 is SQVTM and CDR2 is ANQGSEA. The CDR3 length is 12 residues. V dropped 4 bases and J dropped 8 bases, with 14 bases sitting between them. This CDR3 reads CSVGPELGGYTF. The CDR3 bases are TGCAGCGTTGGACCAGAGTTAGGGGGCTACACCTTC.

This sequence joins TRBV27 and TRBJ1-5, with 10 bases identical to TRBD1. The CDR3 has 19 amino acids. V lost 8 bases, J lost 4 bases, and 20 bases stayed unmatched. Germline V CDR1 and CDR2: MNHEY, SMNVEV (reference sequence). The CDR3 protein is CASGDSPPIPGQGNQPQHF. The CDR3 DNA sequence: TGTGCCAGCGGGGACTCTCCGCCCATTCCGGGACAGGGGAATCAGCCCCAGCATTTT.

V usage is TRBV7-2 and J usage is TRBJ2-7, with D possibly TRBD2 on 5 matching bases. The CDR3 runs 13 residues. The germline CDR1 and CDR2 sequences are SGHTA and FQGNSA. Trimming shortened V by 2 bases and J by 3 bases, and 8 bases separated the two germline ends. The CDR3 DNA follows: TGTGCCAGCAGCTTAATGGCGGGCTACGAGCAGTACTTC. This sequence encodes CASSLMAGYEQYF.